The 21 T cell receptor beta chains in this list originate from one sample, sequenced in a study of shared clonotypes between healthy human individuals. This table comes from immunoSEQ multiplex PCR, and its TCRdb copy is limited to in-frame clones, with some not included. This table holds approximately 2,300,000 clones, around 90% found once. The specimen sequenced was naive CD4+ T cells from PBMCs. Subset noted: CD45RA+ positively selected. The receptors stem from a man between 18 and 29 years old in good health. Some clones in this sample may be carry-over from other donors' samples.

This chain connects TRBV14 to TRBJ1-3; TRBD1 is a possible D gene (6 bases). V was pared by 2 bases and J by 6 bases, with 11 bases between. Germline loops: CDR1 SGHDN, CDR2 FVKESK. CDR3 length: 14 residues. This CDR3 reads CASSQRTVTNTIYF. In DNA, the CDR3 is TGTGCCAGCAGCCAAAGGACAGTGACAAACACCATATATTTT.

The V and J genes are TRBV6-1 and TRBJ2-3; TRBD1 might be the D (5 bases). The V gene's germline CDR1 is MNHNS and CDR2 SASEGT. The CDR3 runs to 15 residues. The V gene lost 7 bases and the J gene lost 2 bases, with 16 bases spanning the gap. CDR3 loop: CASTIRDTDTDTQYF. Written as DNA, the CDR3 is TGTGCCAGCACAATCAGGGATACCGACACAGATACGCAGTATTTT.

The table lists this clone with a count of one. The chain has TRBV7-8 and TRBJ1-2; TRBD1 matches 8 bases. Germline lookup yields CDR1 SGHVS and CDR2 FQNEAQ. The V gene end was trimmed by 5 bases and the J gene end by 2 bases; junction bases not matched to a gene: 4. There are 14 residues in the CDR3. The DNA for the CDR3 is TGTGCCAGCAGCGCGGACAGGGTCAACTATGGCTACACCTTC. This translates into CASSADRVNYGYTF.

The CDR3 is CASAGSGAQETQYF. CDR3 DNA sequence: TGTGCCAGCGCTGGTAGCGGGGCTCAAGAGACCCAGTACTTC. The chain carries TRBV6-6 and TRBJ2-5; 8 bases map to TRBD2. Germline trimming cut 8 bases from V and 2 bases from J; bases unmatched to any gene: 7. There are 14 residues in the CDR3. Germline lookup yields CDR1 MNHNY and CDR2 SVGAGI (reference sequence).

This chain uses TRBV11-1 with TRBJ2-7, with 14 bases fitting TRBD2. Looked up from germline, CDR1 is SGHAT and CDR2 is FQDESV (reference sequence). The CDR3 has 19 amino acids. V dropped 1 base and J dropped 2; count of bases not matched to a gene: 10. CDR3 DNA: TGTGCCAGCAGCTTAGATGGGACTAGCGGGAGAGGTGCCCCCTACGAGCAGTACTTC. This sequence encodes CASSLDGTSGRGAPYEQYF.

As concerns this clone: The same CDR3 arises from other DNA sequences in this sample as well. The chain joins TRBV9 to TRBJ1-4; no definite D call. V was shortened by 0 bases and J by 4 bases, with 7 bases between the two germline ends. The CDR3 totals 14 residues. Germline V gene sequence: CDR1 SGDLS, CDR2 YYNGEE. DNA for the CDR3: TGTGCCAGCAGCGTAGCCGGGGTTAATGAAAAACTGTTTTTT. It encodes CASSVAGVNEKLFF.

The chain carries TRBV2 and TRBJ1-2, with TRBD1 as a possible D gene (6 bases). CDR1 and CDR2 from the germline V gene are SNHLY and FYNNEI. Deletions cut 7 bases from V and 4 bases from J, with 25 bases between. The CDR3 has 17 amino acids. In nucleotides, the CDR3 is TGTGCCAGCACGAGGGACACATTACGATTTACGGGCTATGGCTACACCTTC. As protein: CASTRDTLRFTGYGYTF.

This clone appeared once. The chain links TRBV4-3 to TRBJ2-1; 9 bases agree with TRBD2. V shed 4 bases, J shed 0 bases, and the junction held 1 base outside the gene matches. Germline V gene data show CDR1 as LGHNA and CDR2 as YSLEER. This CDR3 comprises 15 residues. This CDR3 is CASSRLADSYNEQFF. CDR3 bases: TGCGCCAGCAGCCGACTAGCGGACTCCTACAATGAGCAGTTCTTC.

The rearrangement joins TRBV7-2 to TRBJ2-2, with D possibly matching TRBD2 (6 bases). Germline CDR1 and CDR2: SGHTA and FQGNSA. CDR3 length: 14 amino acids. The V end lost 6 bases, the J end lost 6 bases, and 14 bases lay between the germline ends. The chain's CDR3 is CASRWDLVPGELFF. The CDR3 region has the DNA TGTGCCAGCAGGTGGGACTTAGTTCCCGGGGAGCTGTTTTTT. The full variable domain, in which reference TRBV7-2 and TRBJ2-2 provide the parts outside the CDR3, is GAGVSQSPSNKVTEKGKDVELRCDPISGHTALYWYRQSLGQGLEFLIYFQGNSAPDKSGLPSDRFSAERTGGSVSTLTIQRTQQEDSAVYLCASRWDLVPGELFFGEGSRLTVL.

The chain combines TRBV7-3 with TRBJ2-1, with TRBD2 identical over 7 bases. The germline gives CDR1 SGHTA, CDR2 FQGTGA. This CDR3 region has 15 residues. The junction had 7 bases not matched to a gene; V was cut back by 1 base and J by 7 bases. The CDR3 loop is CASSLRAGEGNEQFF. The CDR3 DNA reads TGTGCCAGCAGCTTAAGGGCGGGAGAGGGAAATGAGCAGTTCTTC.

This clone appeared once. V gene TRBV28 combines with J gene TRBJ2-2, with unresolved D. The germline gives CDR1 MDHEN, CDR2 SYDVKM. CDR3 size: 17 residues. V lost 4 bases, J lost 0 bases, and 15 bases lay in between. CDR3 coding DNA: TGTGCCAGCAGTTCATTCGGACGGCTCGCGAACACCGGGGAGCTGTTTTTT. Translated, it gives CASSSFGRLANTGELFF.

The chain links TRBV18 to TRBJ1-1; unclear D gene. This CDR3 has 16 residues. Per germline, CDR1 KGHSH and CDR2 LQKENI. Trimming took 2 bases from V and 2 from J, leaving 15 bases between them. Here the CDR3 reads CASSPFEAGQNTEAFF. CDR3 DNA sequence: TGTGCCAGCTCACCATTTGAGGCGGGTCAAAACACTGAAGCTTTCTTT.

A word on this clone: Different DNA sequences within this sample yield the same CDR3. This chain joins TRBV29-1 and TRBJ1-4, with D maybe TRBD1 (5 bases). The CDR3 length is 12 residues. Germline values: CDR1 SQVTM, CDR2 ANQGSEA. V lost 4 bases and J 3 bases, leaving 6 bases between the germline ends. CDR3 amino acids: CSVVGANEKLFF. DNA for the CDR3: TGCAGCGTTGTAGGGGCTAATGAAAAACTGTTTTTT.

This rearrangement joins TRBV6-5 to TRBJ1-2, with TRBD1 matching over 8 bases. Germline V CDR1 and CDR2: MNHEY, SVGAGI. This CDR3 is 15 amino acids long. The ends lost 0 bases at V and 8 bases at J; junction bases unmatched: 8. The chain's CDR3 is CASSYSSPGGGGYTF. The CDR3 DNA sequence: TGTGCCAGCAGTTACTCGAGCCCAGGGGGCGGCGGCTACACCTTC.

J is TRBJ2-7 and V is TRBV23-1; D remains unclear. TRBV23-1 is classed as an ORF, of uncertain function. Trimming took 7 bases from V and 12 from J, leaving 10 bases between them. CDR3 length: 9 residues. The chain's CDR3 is CASTPEMYF. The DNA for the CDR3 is TGCGCCAGCACGCCTGAAATGTACTTC.

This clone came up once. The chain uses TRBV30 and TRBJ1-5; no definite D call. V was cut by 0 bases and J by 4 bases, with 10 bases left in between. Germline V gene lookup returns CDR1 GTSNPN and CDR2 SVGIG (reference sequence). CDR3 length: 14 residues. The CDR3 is CAWSVQSPNQPQHF. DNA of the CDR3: TGTGCCTGGAGTGTACAATCTCCAAATCAGCCCCAGCATTTT. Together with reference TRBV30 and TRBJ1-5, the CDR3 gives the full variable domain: SQTIHQWPATLVQPVGSPLSLECTVEGTSNPNLYWYRQAAGRGLQLLFYSVGIGQISSEVPQNLSASRPQDRQFILSSKKLLLSDSGFYLCAWSVQSPNQPQHFGDGTRLSIL.

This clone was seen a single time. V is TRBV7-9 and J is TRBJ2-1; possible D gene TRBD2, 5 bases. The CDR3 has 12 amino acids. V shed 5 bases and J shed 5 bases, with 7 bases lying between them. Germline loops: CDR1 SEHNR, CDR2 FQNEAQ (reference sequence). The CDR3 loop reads CASSPGNNEQFF. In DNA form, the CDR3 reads TGTGCCAGCAGCCCCGGGAACAATGAGCAGTTCTTC. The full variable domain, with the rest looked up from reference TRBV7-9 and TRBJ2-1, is DTGVSQNPRHKITKRGQNVTFRCDPISEHNRLYWYRQTLGQGPEFLTYFQNEAQLEKSRLLSDRFSAERPKGSFSTLEIQRTEQGDSAMYLCASSPGNNEQFFGPGTRLTVL.

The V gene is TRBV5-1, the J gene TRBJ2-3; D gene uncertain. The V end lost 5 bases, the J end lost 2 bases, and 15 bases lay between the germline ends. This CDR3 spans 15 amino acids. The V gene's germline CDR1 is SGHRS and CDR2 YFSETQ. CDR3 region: CASSMGSANTDTQYF. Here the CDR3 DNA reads TGCGCCAGCAGTATGGGGTCCGCGAACACAGATACGCAGTATTTT.

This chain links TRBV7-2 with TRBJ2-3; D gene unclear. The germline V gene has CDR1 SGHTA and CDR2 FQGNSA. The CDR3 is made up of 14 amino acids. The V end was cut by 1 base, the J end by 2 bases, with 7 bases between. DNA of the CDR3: TGTGCCAGCAGCTTAGGGGTCAACACAGATACGCAGTATTTT. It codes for CASSLGVNTDTQYF.

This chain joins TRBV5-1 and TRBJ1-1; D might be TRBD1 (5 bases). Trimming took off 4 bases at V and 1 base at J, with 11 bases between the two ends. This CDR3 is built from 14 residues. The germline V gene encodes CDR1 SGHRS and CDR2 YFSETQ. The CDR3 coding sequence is TGCGCCAGCAGCGCCGAGGGGACGAACACTGAAGCTTTCTTT. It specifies CASSAEGTNTEAFF.

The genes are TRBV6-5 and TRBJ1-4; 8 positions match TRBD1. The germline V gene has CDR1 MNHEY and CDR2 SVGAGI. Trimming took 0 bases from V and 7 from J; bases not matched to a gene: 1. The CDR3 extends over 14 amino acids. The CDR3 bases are TGTGCCAGCAGTTACTCGACAGGGGTTGAAAAACTGTTTTTT. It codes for CASSYSTGVEKLFF.